A selection of T cell receptor beta chains follows, all from one sample in a study of T cell repertoires in cytomegalovirus infection. No antigen has been identified for these receptors. Each CDR3 protein gets one entry after TCRdb re-called the reads with MiXCR. The repertoire consists of roughly 860,000 distinct CDR3 sequences, with approximately 32% occurring once and the leading ten covering 9.5% to 15%. The starting material was cultured CD8+ T cells from PBMCs, obtained from culture after CMV antigen stimulation. The receptor set was obtained from a human donor in good health (CMV status not recorded). Some clones in this sample may be carry-over from other donors' samples. Both conserved end residues are part of each CDR3.

j_gene: TRBJ2-2
v_gene: TRBV7-6
CDR3aa: CASSYTGGAAGELFF

j_gene: TRBJ2-5
v_gene: TRBV7-6
CDR3aa: CASSLYAHGRIQETQYF

j_gene: TRBJ2-7
v_gene: TRBV15
CDR3aa: CVTSRGLSSGGDYEQYF

j_gene: TRBJ2-3
v_gene: TRBV7-2
CDR3aa: CASSLFSGGDTQYF

j_gene: TRBJ1-1
v_gene: TRBV12-3/TRBV12-4
CDR3aa: CASSFGLIRANTEAFF

j_gene: TRBJ2-7
v_gene: TRBV6-1
CDR3aa: CASSELGDPSLAGEQYF

j_gene: TRBJ2-3
v_gene: TRBV11-3
CDR3aa: CASSPPDSGEGDTQYF

j_gene: TRBJ1-1
v_gene: TRBV10-3
CDR3aa: CATGQYEGKNTEAFF

j_gene: TRBJ2-3
v_gene: TRBV6-6
CDR3aa: CASSPQPGDTQYF

j_gene: TRBJ2-2
v_gene: TRBV7-9
CDR3aa: CASSLTGGSTGELFF

j_gene: TRBJ2-1
v_gene: TRBV4-1
CDR3aa: CASRPYDILESYNEQFF

j_gene: TRBJ1-1
v_gene: TRBV7-9
CDR3aa: CASSLGGHENTEAFF

j_gene: TRBJ1-1
v_gene: TRBV6-5
CDR3aa: CASRTSEGAEAFF

j_gene: TRBJ2-1
v_gene: TRBV2
CDR3aa: CASSPTASSGNEQFF

j_gene: TRBJ1-4
v_gene: TRBV27
CDR3aa: CASRGGLAEKLFF

j_gene: TRBJ2-1
v_gene: TRBV7-9
CDR3aa: CASSLAAGKNNEQFF

j_gene: TRBJ2-6
v_gene: TRBV10-3
CDR3aa: CAIMDGDGANVLTF

j_gene: TRBJ2-5
v_gene: TRBV27
CDR3aa: CASSLLGATETQYF

j_gene: TRBJ2-2
v_gene: TRBV7-6
CDR3aa: CASSQKTGRVGELFF

j_gene: TRBJ1-5
v_gene: TRBV25-1
CDR3aa: CARGEGKRLLFAHQPQHF

j_gene: TRBJ1-1
v_gene: TRBV10-3
CDR3aa: CAISDPTGGAEAFF

j_gene: TRBJ2-7
v_gene: TRBV27
CDR3aa: CASSWGQPSGEQYF

j_gene: TRBJ2-1
v_gene: TRBV12-3/TRBV12-4
CDR3aa: CASRDRDRGVNEQFF

j_gene: TRBJ1-4
v_gene: TRBV19
CDR3aa: CASSLGRGSNEKLFF

j_gene: TRBJ1-1
v_gene: TRBV12-3/TRBV12-4
CDR3aa: CASRQPNPNTEAFF

j_gene: TRBJ2-1
v_gene: TRBV6-6
CDR3aa: CATQGGLEQFF